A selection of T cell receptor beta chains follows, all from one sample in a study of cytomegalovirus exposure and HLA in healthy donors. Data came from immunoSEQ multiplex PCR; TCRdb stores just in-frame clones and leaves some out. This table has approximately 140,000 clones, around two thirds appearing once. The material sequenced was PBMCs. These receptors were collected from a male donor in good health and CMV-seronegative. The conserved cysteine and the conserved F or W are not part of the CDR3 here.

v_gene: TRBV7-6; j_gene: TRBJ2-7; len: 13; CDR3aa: ASSLFPGGSYEQY
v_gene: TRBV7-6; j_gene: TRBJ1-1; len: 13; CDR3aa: ASSAGDGMNTEAF
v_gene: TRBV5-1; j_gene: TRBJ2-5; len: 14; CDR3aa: ASSLSSFGGEETQY
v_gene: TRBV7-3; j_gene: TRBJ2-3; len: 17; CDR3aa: ASSPMGAGGPYGTDTQY
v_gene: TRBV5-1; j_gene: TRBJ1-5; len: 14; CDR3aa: ASSLGNQGSNQPQH
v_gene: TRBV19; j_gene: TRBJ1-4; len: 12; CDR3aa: ASSNGQGRGKLF
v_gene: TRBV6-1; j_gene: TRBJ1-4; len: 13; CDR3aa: ASSGVAMEGEKLL
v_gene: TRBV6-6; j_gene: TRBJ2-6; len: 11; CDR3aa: ASSSAGANVLT
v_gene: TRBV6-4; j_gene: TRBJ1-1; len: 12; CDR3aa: ASSDLHRDTEAF
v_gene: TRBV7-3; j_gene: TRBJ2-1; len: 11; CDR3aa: ASSLNSGGEQF
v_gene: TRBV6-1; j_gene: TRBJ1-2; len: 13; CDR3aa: ASSLLEGGNYGYT
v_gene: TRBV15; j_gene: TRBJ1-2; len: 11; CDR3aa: ATSRGGSDGYT
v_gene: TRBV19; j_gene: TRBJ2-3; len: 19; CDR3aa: ASRPYPPTMAGGLSTDTQY
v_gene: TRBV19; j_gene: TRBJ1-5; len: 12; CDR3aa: ASSDRGRGQPQH
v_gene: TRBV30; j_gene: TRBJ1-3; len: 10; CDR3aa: AWSWGENTIY
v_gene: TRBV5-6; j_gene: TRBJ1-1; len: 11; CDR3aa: ASSSPGLFEAF
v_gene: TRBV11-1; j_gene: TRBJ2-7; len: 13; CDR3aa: ASSTRQGPIYEQY
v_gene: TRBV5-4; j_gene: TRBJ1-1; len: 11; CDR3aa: ASSSTGGTEAF
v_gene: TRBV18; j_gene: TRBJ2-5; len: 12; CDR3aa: ASSPPGTGETQY
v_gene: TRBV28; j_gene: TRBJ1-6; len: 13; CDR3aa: ASSLPPGQGTPLH
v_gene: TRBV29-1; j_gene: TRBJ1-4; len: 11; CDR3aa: SVEDRGKEKLF
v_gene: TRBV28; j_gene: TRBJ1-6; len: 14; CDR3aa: ASSFAGGFVNSPLH
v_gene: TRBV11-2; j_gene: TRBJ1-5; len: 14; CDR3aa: ASSLAGQGYNQPQH